Below, 30 T cell receptor beta chains from the same sample are listed, as sequenced in a study of Ad26.COV2.S vaccination and SARS-CoV-2 variants. Assay used: immunoSEQ multiplex PCR; TCRdb lists only in-frame clones, some missing. This sample carries more than 300,000 clones, roughly nine tenths of them seen once, and the ten largest clones take around 6.1%. Specified treatment: roughly 20 received Ad26.COV2.S at low or high dose, single or two shots; about 5 received placebo; per-sample allocation not given. The study sampled participants on day 63 after the first vaccine or placebo injection. The sequences come from peripheral blood, collected in a trial of Ad26.COV2.S vaccine versus placebo. These receptors were taken from a person between 18 and 59 years old who received the Ad26.COV2.S COVID-19 vaccine or a placebo.

The V gene is TRBV4-3, the J gene TRBJ2-5; 8 bases map to TRBD2. Germline assignment: CDR1 LGHNA and CDR2 YSLEER. The junction had 9 bases not matched to a gene; V was cut back by 2 bases and J by 1 base. CDR3 length: 17 residues. The DNA of the CDR3 is TGCGCCAGCAGCCAAAGACTAGCGCTCGACTCCCAAGAGACCCAGTACTTC. Translation: CASSQRLALDSQETQYF.

V and J are TRBV10-3 and TRBJ1-4; D ambiguous. Germline V lookup: CDR1 ENHRY, CDR2 SYGVKD. Trimming cost V 3 bases and J 1 base, with 3 bases left between them. The CDR3 extends over 13 amino acids. The CDR3 here is CAISELTNEKLFF. The CDR3 DNA reads TGTGCCATCAGTGAATTAACTAATGAAAAACTGTTTTTT.

The rearrangement uses TRBV7-6 and TRBJ1-4; D is unclear. The CDR3 runs 15 residues. Deletions cut 6 bases from V and 4 bases from J, with 15 bases between. The germline gives CDR1 SGHVS, CDR2 FNYEAQ. The DNA of the CDR3 is TGTGCCAGCAGTGCTAGCATGGCCGGTAATGAAAAACTGTTTTTT. Encoded protein: CASSASMAGNEKLFF.

This clone was detected once. The chain carries TRBV28 and TRBJ2-2; no firm D call. Germline lookup yields CDR1 MDHEN and CDR2 SYDVKM. The CDR3 covers 13 residues. The V and J ends lost 11 bases and 3 bases respectively, with 13 bases between them. The CDR3 loop reads CALLRSDTGELFF. CDR3 bases: TGTGCCCTTCTAAGGTCCGACACCGGGGAGCTGTTTTTT.

A few counts support this clone. This chain joins TRBV12-3 or TRBV12-4 and TRBJ1-1; D is possibly TRBD1 (6 bases). The CDR3 has 13 residues. Trimming left V 5 bases short and J 13 bases short, with 20 bases between. The CDR3 loop is CASSPDSPRSVFF. Written as DNA, the CDR3 is TGTGCCAGCAGTCCGGACAGCCCCCGTTCGGTTTTCTTT.

The CDR3 loop reads CASSLLQETDTQYF. The CDR3 DNA reads TGCGCCAGCAGCCTGTTACAGGAGACAGATACGCAGTATTTT. This chain links TRBV5-1 with TRBJ2-3; D might be TRBD1 (5 bases). Trimming cost V 4 bases and J 3 bases, with 12 bases left between them. The CDR3 length is 14 residues. Germline V gives CDR1 SGHRS, CDR2 YFSETQ.

DNA for the CDR3: TGTGCCAGCCAACCGGCGGGGGGGCAAAGTGAGCAGTTCTTC. Its protein product is CASQPAGGQSEQFF. The rearrangement uses TRBV6-5 and TRBJ2-1; TRBD2 matches 9 bases. V lost 8 bases to trimming and J lost 9 bases; unmatched junction nucleotides: 11. This CDR3 contains 14 residues. Germline values: CDR1 MNHEY, CDR2 SVGAGI.

The chain recombines TRBV5-8 with TRBJ2-5, with D hard to call. Germline lookup yields CDR1 SGHTS and CDR2 YDEGEE. This CDR3 is built from 13 residues. Deletions cut 2 bases from V and 4 bases from J, with 9 bases between. The CDR3, as DNA: TGTGCCAGCAGCTTTACAGAAAGAGAGACCCAGTACTTC. It translates to CASSFTERETQYF.

The chain links TRBV7-2 to TRBJ1-3; D not certain. CDR1 SGHTA and CDR2 FQGNSA come from the germline V gene. Trimming shortened V by 3 bases and J by 0 bases, and 6 bases separated the two germline ends. The CDR3 loop spans 14 amino acids. The CDR3 DNA is TGTGCCAGCAGCTTTTCGGGCTCTGGAAACACCATATATTTT. Protein: CASSFSGSGNTIYF.

This clone was recorded a few times. This chain uses TRBV15 with TRBJ1-3, with 7 bases matching TRBD1. The CDR3 runs 16 residues. Germline V gene data show CDR1 as LNHNV and CDR2 as YYDKDF (reference sequence). Germline trimming cut 0 bases from V and 0 bases from J; bases unmatched to any gene: 2. In DNA form, the CDR3 reads TGTGCCACCAGCAGAGACTGGACAGGCTCTGGAAACACCATATATTTT. This translates into CATSRDWTGSGNTIYF. Looking up the rest from reference TRBV15 and TRBJ1-3 gives the full variable domain: DAMVIQNPRYQVTQFGKPVTLSCSQTLNHNVMYWYQQKSSQAPKLLFHYYDKDFNNEADTPDNFQSRRPNTSFCFLDIRSPGLGDTAMYLCATSRDWTGSGNTIYFGEGSWLTVV.

The genes are TRBV7-9 and TRBJ2-1; 7 bases match TRBD2. J was trimmed by 9 bases and V by 1 base; bases with no gene match: 12. The CDR3 has 16 residues. The germline V gene encodes CDR1 SEHNR and CDR2 FQNEAQ (reference sequence). For the CDR3, the DNA is TGTGCCAGCAGCTTAGACGGTGGGAGGGCCGAGGTTGAGCAGTTCTTC. Amino acid sequence: CASSLDGGRAEVEQFF.

This clone showed up just once. V and J are TRBV5-1 and TRBJ2-2; TRBD1 matches at 9 bases. J lost 0 bases, V lost 1 base, and 7 bases had no gene match. The germline V gene has CDR1 SGHRS and CDR2 YFSETQ. This CDR3 region has 18 residues. The CDR3 region has the DNA TGCGCCAGCAGCTTGCCAGGGAACAGGGGGCCGAACACCGGGGAGCTGTTTTTT. Protein sequence: CASSLPGNRGPNTGELFF.

The chain employs TRBV9 and TRBJ1-3; D remains ambiguous. Per the germline V gene, CDR1 is SGDLS and CDR2 is YYNGEE. Trimming removed 3 bases from V and 0 bases from J, with 13 bases in between. The CDR3 has 16 residues. This CDR3 reads CASSETRGLSGNTIYF. CDR3 in DNA: TGTGCCAGCAGCGAGACACGAGGCCTCTCTGGAAACACCATATATTTT.

The chain has TRBV12-5 and TRBJ2-1, with 8 bases aligning to TRBD2. J was trimmed by 10 bases and V by 7 bases; bases with no gene match: 15. The CDR3 spans 15 residues. CDR1 LGHNT and CDR2 FRNRAP come from the germline V gene. The CDR3 sequence is CASVDWRGVFGEQFF. The CDR3 DNA sequence: TGTGCTAGTGTCGATTGGCGGGGGGTATTCGGGGAGCAGTTCTTC.

This chain connects TRBV5-5 to TRBJ2-7; 9 bases map to TRBD1. Germline V gene sequence: CDR1 SGHKS, CDR2 YYEKEE (reference sequence). V shed 2 bases, J shed 2 bases, and the junction held 14 bases outside the gene matches. The CDR3 sequence is 18 residues long. The CDR3 region has the DNA TGTGCCAGCAGCTTAAGACAGGGGGGTGCCTCAACCACCTACGAGCAGTACTTC. This translates into CASSLRQGGASTTYEQYF.

The rearrangement links TRBV19 to TRBJ1-1; 8 positions agree with TRBD1. V dropped 5 bases and J dropped 7; count of bases not matched to a gene: 6. Germline values: CDR1 LNHDA, CDR2 SQIVND (reference sequence). The CDR3 is 13 residues long. The CDR3 DNA reads TGTGCCAGTAGTTCCGACAGGGGTAGTGAAGCTTTCTTT. It translates to CASSSDRGSEAFF. Using reference TRBV19 and TRBJ1-1 for the parts outside the CDR3, the full variable domain is DGGITQSPKYLFRKEGQNVTLSCEQNLNHDAMYWYRQDPGQGLRLIYYSQIVNDFQKGDIAEGYSVSREKKESFPLTVTSAQKNPTAFYLCASSSDRGSEAFFGQGTRLTVV.

The chain links TRBV18 to TRBJ2-1; tentative D call: TRBD1 (5 bases). The CDR3 is made up of 14 amino acids. V was clipped by 0 bases and J by 7 bases, with 10 bases between them. Per the germline V gene, CDR1 is KGHSH and CDR2 is LQKENI. CDR3 region: CASSPPVRENEQFF. In DNA form, the CDR3 reads TGTGCCAGCTCACCACCGGTCAGGGAAAATGAGCAGTTCTTC.

The DNA for the CDR3 is TGTGCCAGCAGTCCAAGCACCTATCCTAACTATGGCTACACCTTC. Protein: CASSPSTYPNYGYTF. The J gene is TRBJ1-2, the V gene TRBV11-2; D not resolved. This CDR3 region has 15 residues. CDR1 SGHAT and CDR2 FQNNGV come from the germline V gene. Trimming removed 6 bases from V and 0 bases from J, with 14 bases in between.

Concerning this clone itself: The sample holds other DNA sequences that translate to the same CDR3. The chain uses TRBV28 and TRBJ2-7; no clear D gene. V lost 2 bases to trimming and J lost 4 bases, with 3 bases between them. This CDR3 contains 11 residues. Germline V gene sequence: CDR1 MDHEN, CDR2 SYDVKM. The CDR3 loop is CASSLEYEQYF. CDR3 bases: TGTGCCAGCAGTTTAGAGTACGAGCAGTACTTC.

V usage is TRBV7-9 and J usage is TRBJ2-1; TRBD2 aligns across 10 bases. In germline, CDR1 is SEHNR, CDR2 FQNEAQ (reference sequence). This CDR3 has 18 residues. With V trimmed by 5 bases and J by 1 base, 11 bases remained unmatched. The CDR3 loop reads CASSGGLAEDLSYNEQFF. The CDR3 nucleotides are TGTGCCAGCAGCGGCGGACTAGCGGAAGACCTGTCCTACAATGAGCAGTTCTTC.

This chain uses TRBV7-6 with TRBJ1-1; D remains ambiguous. Germline V gene sequence: CDR1 SGHVS, CDR2 FNYEAQ. The length of the CDR3 is 16 residues. The ends were cut back, 1 base at V and 1 base at J, with 13 bases in the middle. Here the CDR3 reads CASSLGGSSANTEAFF. The DNA of the CDR3 is TGTGCCAGCAGCTTAGGTGGCAGTTCGGCGAACACTGAAGCTTTCTTT. The complete variable domain, with remaining parts taken from reference TRBV7-6 and TRBJ1-1, reads GAGVSQSPRYKVTKRGQDVALRCDPISGHVSLYWYRQALGQGPEFLTYFNYEAQQDKSGLPNDRFSAERPEGSISTLTIQRTEQRDSAMYRCASSLGGSSANTEAFFGQGTRLTVV.

The rearrangement links TRBV12-3 or TRBV12-4 to TRBJ1-5, with TRBD1 identical over 8 bases. The length of the CDR3 is 13 residues. The V segment lost 5 bases and the J segment 10 bases; nucleotides outside the gene matches: 7. CDR3 residues: CASSIQGVGPQHF. CDR3 DNA: TGTGCCAGCAGTATACAGGGGGTAGGCCCCCAGCATTTT.

This chain uses TRBV5-1 with TRBJ1-4, with 10 positions matching TRBD1. The CDR3 loop spans 14 amino acids. The ends lost 4 bases at V and 7 bases at J; junction bases unmatched: 4. Germline V gene sequence: CDR1 SGHRS, CDR2 YFSETQ. The CDR3 spells CASSPGTGAEKLFF. The CDR3 DNA reads TGCGCCAGCAGCCCCGGGACAGGGGCTGAAAAACTGTTTTTT.

The gene calls are TRBV6-6 and TRBJ2-7; D uncertain. V lost 1 base, J lost 3 bases, and 7 bases lay in between. The CDR3 consists of 13 residues. Germline loops: CDR1 MNHNY, CDR2 SVGAGI (reference sequence). The CDR3 coding sequence is TGTGCCAGCAGTTACTTAGGTGGCTACGAGCAGTACTTC. It translates to CASSYLGGYEQYF.

The rearrangement joins TRBV30 to TRBJ1-3; maybe TRBD1 (6 bases). From germline, CDR1 is GTSNPN and CDR2 SVGIG (reference sequence). The CDR3 runs to 15 residues. Trimming removed 2 bases from V and 2 bases from J, with 13 bases in between. Written as DNA, the CDR3 is TGTGCCTGGAGTCACGGGGGGGCGCCTGGAAACACCATATATTTT. It specifies CAWSHGGAPGNTIYF.

The chain links TRBV7-3 to TRBJ2-6; TRBD1 aligns across 9 bases. Germline loops: CDR1 SGHTA, CDR2 FQGTGA. The V gene end was trimmed by 0 bases and the J gene end by 0 bases; junction bases not matched to a gene: 3. The CDR3 spans 18 residues. DNA of the CDR3: TGTGCCAGCAGCTTAACGGGGACAGGGAACTCTGGGGCCAACGTCCTGACTTTC. Its protein is CASSLTGTGNSGANVLTF.

This chain links TRBV4-3 with TRBJ2-7; possibly TRBD2 for D (5 bases). Germline V gene data show CDR1 as LGHNA and CDR2 as YSLEER. The CDR3 has 14 amino acids. V shed 0 bases and J shed 6 bases, with 12 bases lying between them. The CDR3 loop reads CASSQDRKGGEQYF. For the CDR3, the DNA is TGCGCCAGCAGCCAAGATCGAAAAGGAGGCGAGCAGTACTTC.

The chain links TRBV19 to TRBJ2-3; possible D gene TRBD2, 5 bases. Germline V CDR1 and CDR2: LNHDA, SQIVND (reference sequence). The germline V and J ends were trimmed by 4 bases and 3 bases, with 17 bases remaining between them. This CDR3 spans 16 amino acids. The CDR3 DNA reads as TGTGCCAGTAGTACGTCCGGGGATGTTGGGACAGATACGCAGTATTTT. Protein product: CASSTSGDVGTDTQYF.

In DNA form, the CDR3 reads TGTGCCAGCAGCTCTCCAGGGACTAGCGGGAGTTACGAGCAGTACTTC. Encoded protein: CASSSPGTSGSYEQYF. V gene TRBV7-2 combines with J gene TRBJ2-7; TRBD2 matches at 14 bases. The length of the CDR3 is 16 residues. Germline V gene sequence: CDR1 SGHTA, CDR2 FQGNSA. The V and J ends lost 4 bases and 4 bases, in that order; junction bases with no gene match: 6.

The chain joins TRBV11-3 to TRBJ2-2; 7 nucleotides align to TRBD1. J was trimmed by 0 bases and V by 4 bases; bases with no gene match: 2. This CDR3 is built from 15 residues. Per germline, CDR1 SGHNT and CDR2 YENEEA. The CDR3 DNA follows: TGTGCCAGCAGCTGGGGGACAGCGAACACCGGGGAGCTGTTTTTT. Translation gives CASSWGTANTGELFF.